Each of the 18 T cell receptor beta chains below was sequenced from the same sample in a study of blood T cell repertoires in COVID-19. Clones were read by immunoSEQ multiplex PCR, and TCRdb kept only the in-frame ones, dropping some. The sample yields roughly 480,000 clones, 89% seen once. The sample comprised peripheral blood. The receptors derive from a man younger than 30 with COVID-19, enrolled during active disease.

This clone was found once. Written as DNA, the CDR3 is TGTGCCAGCAGCTTAGCGGGGGGCCAGAACACCGGGGAGCTGTTTTTT. It translates to CASSLAGGQNTGELFF. The V gene is TRBV5-6, the J gene TRBJ2-2; 9 positions match TRBD2. Germline V lookup: CDR1 SGHDT, CDR2 YYEEEE. The ends lost 2 bases at V and 1 base at J; junction bases unmatched: 3. The CDR3 spans 16 residues.

DNA for the CDR3: TGTGCCAGCAGTTGGACAGGGGGGAACTATGGCTACACCTTC. Translating gives CASSWTGGNYGYTF. This chain connects TRBV27 to TRBJ1-2; TRBD1 matches at 10 bases. Germline V gene data show CDR1 as MNHEY and CDR2 as SMNVEV (reference sequence). The CDR3 totals 14 residues. With V trimmed by 4 bases and J by 2 bases, 1 base remained unmatched.

V gene TRBV6-5 combines with J gene TRBJ2-1; weak D call: TRBD2 (5 bases). V shed 8 bases and J shed 7 bases, with 9 bases lying between them. The length of the CDR3 is 11 residues. Germline-derived CDR1 and CDR2 are MNHEY and SVGAGI. The CDR3: CASGGLNEQFF. The CDR3 nucleotides are TGTGCCAGCGGAGGTTTGAATGAGCAGTTCTTC.

The V gene is TRBV6-5, the J gene TRBJ1-4; TRBD1 matches at 8 bases. The V gene end was trimmed by 7 bases and the J gene end by 5 bases; junction bases not matched to a gene: 6. Per the germline V gene, CDR1 is MNHEY and CDR2 is SVGAGI. This CDR3 spans 14 amino acids. CDR3 nucleotide sequence: TGTGCCAGCACTTGGACAGGGCCAAATGAAAAACTGTTTTTT. This translates into CASTWTGPNEKLFF.

The chain carries TRBV7-9 and TRBJ1-1; D ambiguous. CDR3 length: 12 amino acids. The V end lost 4 bases, the J end lost 11 bases, and 14 bases lay between the germline ends. Looked up from germline, CDR1 is SEHNR and CDR2 is FQNEAQ (reference sequence). In nucleotides, the CDR3 is TGTGCCAGCAGCTACGACTTGGAAAGGGCTTTCTTT. Encoded protein: CASSYDLERAFF.

The rearrangement links TRBV5-6 to TRBJ1-5; tentative D call: TRBD1 (6 bases). CDR3 length: 15 residues. Trimming shortened V by 1 base and J by 0 bases, and 8 bases separated the two germline ends. Germline loops: CDR1 SGHDT, CDR2 YYEEEE. In DNA, the CDR3 is TGTGCCAGCAGCTTGAGGACAGTTAGCAATCAGCCCCAGCATTTT. As protein: CASSLRTVSNQPQHF.

This sequence joins TRBV5-4 and TRBJ1-1, with D tentatively TRBD1 (6 bases). The germline V and J ends were trimmed by 3 bases and 1 base, with 13 bases remaining between them. CDR3 length equals 15 residues. Germline-derived CDR1 and CDR2 are SGHNT and YYREEE (reference sequence). CDR3 residues: CASSSGQQQNTEAFF. Here the CDR3 DNA reads TGTGCCAGCAGCTCTGGACAGCAGCAGAACACTGAAGCTTTCTTT.

This chain uses TRBV27 with TRBJ2-7; 7 nucleotides align to TRBD2. Unmatched junction bases numbered 16, after V lost 0 bases and J lost 5 bases. Per the germline V gene, CDR1 is MNHEY and CDR2 is SMNVEV (reference sequence). The CDR3 loop spans 18 amino acids. CDR3 region: CASSLSRGVGGPSDEQYF. The CDR3 DNA reads TGTGCCAGCAGTTTATCAAGAGGCGTGGGAGGGCCCTCGGACGAGCAGTACTTC.

As concerns this clone: Other DNA sequences from this sample encode an identical CDR3 as well. The gene calls are TRBV5-6 and TRBJ2-7; TRBD1 might be the D (5 bases). Deletions cut 0 bases from V and 1 base from J, with 5 bases between. The germline V gene encodes CDR1 SGHDT and CDR2 YYEEEE. This CDR3 spans 13 amino acids. This CDR3 is CASSLGQSYEQYF. The CDR3 nucleotides are TGTGCCAGCAGCTTGGGACAGTCCTACGAGCAGTACTTC.

The rearrangement joins TRBV6-5 to TRBJ2-2, with 9 bases matching TRBD1. Trimming cost V 5 bases and J 7 bases; bases outside gene matches: 8. The CDR3 contains 15 residues. Germline loops: CDR1 MNHEY, CDR2 SVGAGI. CDR3 residues: CASSPRDRAGGELFF. For the CDR3, the DNA is TGTGCCAGCAGTCCCCGGGACAGGGCCGGCGGGGAGCTGTTTTTT.

The chain employs TRBV12-5 and TRBJ1-1; TRBD1 matches at 7 bases. Losses at the gene ends were 0 bases for V and 0 bases for J; bases not matched to a gene: 4. Germline V gene lookup returns CDR1 LGHNT and CDR2 FRNRAP. This CDR3 has 16 residues. The CDR3 region has the DNA TGTGCTAGTGGTTTGGTCCTGGGACAGATGAACACTGAAGCTTTCTTT. Protein: CASGLVLGQMNTEAFF.

The chain has TRBV12-3 or TRBV12-4 and TRBJ1-1; TRBD1 might be the D (6 bases). V was trimmed by 3 bases and J by 10 bases, leaving 15 bases between them. The CDR3 loop spans 13 amino acids. The CDR3 nucleotides are TGTGCCAGCAGTTTCGACGGGACATTGAGAGCTTTCTTT. It is translated as CASSFDGTLRAFF.

This sequence joins TRBV5-1 and TRBJ2-3; 13 bases line up with TRBD2. Trimming at V came to 4 bases and at J to 7 bases, leaving 12 bases not matched to a gene. The CDR3 is 17 amino acids. Germline CDR1 SGHRS, CDR2 YFSETQ. The CDR3 reads CASSPGLAGTAGNTQYF. As DNA, the CDR3 is TGCGCCAGCAGCCCGGGACTAGCGGGAACTGCCGGAAATACGCAGTATTTT.

This chain links TRBV12-3 or TRBV12-4 with TRBJ1-2; a weak D match, TRBD1 (5 bases). V was cut by 4 bases and J by 12 bases, with 12 bases left in between. The CDR3 contains 11 residues. In nucleotides, the CDR3 is TGTGCCAGCAGTTCGGGCAGGGCTGACACCTTC. Translation gives CASSSGRADTF.

The chain uses TRBV30 and TRBJ2-4; TRBD1 matches 10 bases. With V trimmed by 2 bases and J by 6 bases, 7 bases remained unmatched. Per the germline V gene, CDR1 is GTSNPN and CDR2 is SVGIG (reference sequence). CDR3 size: 15 residues. CDR3 amino acids: CAWSTGTGDVNIQYF. DNA of the CDR3: TGTGCCTGGAGTACCGGGACAGGGGATGTAAACATTCAGTACTTC.

The V call is TRBV27, the J call TRBJ1-2; possibly TRBD1 for D (6 bases). Trimming pared 5 bases from V and 0 bases from J, leaving 10 bases between. Germline V lookup: CDR1 MNHEY, CDR2 SMNVEV (reference sequence). This CDR3 has 14 residues. CDR3 in amino acids: CASSTDRANYGYTF. In DNA form, the CDR3 reads TGTGCCAGCAGTACGGACAGAGCTAACTATGGCTACACCTTC.

The J gene is TRBJ2-7, the V gene TRBV19; 10 bases match TRBD1. V dropped 5 bases and J dropped 3; count of bases not matched to a gene: 7. Germline assignment: CDR1 LNHDA and CDR2 SQIVND (reference sequence). The length of the CDR3 is 15 residues. This CDR3 is CASSFPGQGVYEQYF. The CDR3 DNA reads as TGTGCCAGTAGTTTCCCCGGACAGGGGGTCTACGAGCAGTACTTC.

This clone occurred once. This chain links TRBV30 with TRBJ1-1, with 8 positions matching TRBD1. V lost 7 bases, J lost 1 base, and 8 bases stayed unmatched. The CDR3 length is 14 residues. The germline gives CDR1 GTSNPN, CDR2 SVGIG (reference sequence). CDR3 nucleotide sequence: TGTGCCTCTGTGGCCGGGACAGGGAACACTGAAGCTTTCTTT. This encodes CASVAGTGNTEAFF.